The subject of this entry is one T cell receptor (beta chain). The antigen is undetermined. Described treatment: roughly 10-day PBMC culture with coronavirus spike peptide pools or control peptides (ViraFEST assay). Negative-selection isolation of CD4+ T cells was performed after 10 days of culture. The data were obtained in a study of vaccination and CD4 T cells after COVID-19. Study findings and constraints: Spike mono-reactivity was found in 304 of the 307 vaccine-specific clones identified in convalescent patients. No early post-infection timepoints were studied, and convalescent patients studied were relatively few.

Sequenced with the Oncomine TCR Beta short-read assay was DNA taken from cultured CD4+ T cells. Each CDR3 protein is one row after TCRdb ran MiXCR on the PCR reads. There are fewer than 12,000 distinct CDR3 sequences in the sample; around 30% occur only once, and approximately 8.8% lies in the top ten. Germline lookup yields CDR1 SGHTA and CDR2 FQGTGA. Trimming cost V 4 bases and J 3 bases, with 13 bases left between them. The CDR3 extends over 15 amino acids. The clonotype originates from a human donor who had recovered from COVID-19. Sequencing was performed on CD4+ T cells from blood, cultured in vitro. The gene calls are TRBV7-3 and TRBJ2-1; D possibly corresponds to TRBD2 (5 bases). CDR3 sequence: CASSYEAAIYNEQFF. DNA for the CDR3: TGTGCCAGCAGCTATGAAGCGGCAATCTACAATGAGCAGTTCTTC.